The 15 T cell receptor beta chains listed next were all sequenced from one sample in a study of blood T cells in healthy people across ages. A J-beta primer mix and a sample-barcoded 5' primer were used in a second PCR of about 7 to 11 cycles. MiXCR was run by TCRdb on the 5' RACE reads, yielding one entry per CDR3 protein. The data show about 640,000 distinct CDR3 sequences, roughly 58% seen once. Material for sequencing was blood. These receptors came from a man in his fifties or sixties in good health.

The CDR3 DNA reads as TGTGCCAGCAGCCCCGGGACGGCGGGTAATGAAAAACTGTTTTTT. Its protein product is CASSPGTAGNEKLFF. The chain combines TRBV12-3 or TRBV12-4 with TRBJ1-4, with D perhaps TRBD1 (5 bases). Trimming removed 6 bases at V and 4 bases at J, with 15 bases between. The CDR3 is 15 amino acids.

V is TRBV5-1 and J is TRBJ2-7; D is perhaps TRBD1 or TRBD2 (5 bases each). TRBJ2-5 explains the end of the DNA better; the J call may be wrong. The germline CDR1 and CDR2 sequences are SGHRS and YFSETQ. There are 12 residues in the CDR3. CDR3 sequence reads: CASGTVEETQYF. The CDR3 DNA sequence: TGCGCCAGCGGGACCGTAGAAGAGACCCAGTACTTC.

This chain joins TRBV20-1 and TRBJ2-1; 12 positions match TRBD2. Germline assignment: CDR1 DFQATT and CDR2 SNEGSKA (reference sequence). V trimming: 8 bases; J trimming: 8 bases; junction bases outside the gene matches: 22. CDR3 length: 18 amino acids. CDR3 sequence reads: CSTNDFASGGVNSDEQFF. The CDR3 region has the DNA TGCAGTACTAACGATTTTGCTAGCGGGGGGGTGAACAGCGATGAGCAGTTCTTC.

This clonotype was seen a few times. A much larger clone is a single base away; this may be a read error. The V call is TRBV28, the J call TRBJ2-5; TRBD2 agrees at 7 bases. V shed 3 bases and J 11 bases; nucleotides not matched to a gene: 12. CDR3 size: 14 residues. Germline V gives CDR1 MDHEN, CDR2 SYDVKM. DNA of the CDR3: TGTGCCAGCAGTTTCTGGGGGGGGTACAATGAGCAGTACTTC. It yields the protein CASSFWGGYNEQYF.

The chain recombines TRBV7-8 with TRBJ1-1; 8 bases line up with TRBD1. V gave up 5 bases and J gave up 1 base; unmatched junction bases: 6. The CDR3 covers 15 residues. Germline V gene sequence: CDR1 SGHVS, CDR2 FQNEAQ. CDR3 sequence (DNA): TGTGCCAGCAGCGAGCGGACAGGGACGAACACTGAAGCTTTCTTT. Amino acid sequence: CASSERTGTNTEAFF.

The chain uses TRBV18 and TRBJ2-4; D gene unclear. The CDR3 length is 12 residues. Germline values: CDR1 KGHSH, CDR2 LQKENI. Trimming removed 2 bases from V and 9 bases from J, with 8 bases in between. This CDR3 reads CASSPSRGIQYF. DNA for the CDR3: TGTGCCAGCTCACCATCCCGCGGCATTCAGTACTTC. The whole variable domain, filled in from reference TRBV18 and TRBJ2-4, reads NAGVMQNPRHLVRRRGQEARLRCSPMKGHSHVYWYRQLPEEGLKFMVYLQKENIIDESGMPKERFSAEFPKEGPSILRIQQVVRGDSAAYFCASSPSRGIQYFGAGTRLSVL.

The V and J genes are TRBV7-8 and TRBJ2-1; 11 positions agree with TRBD2. In germline, CDR1 is SGHVS, CDR2 FQNEAQ. The CDR3 has 16 residues. V was pared by 6 bases and J by 0 bases, with 4 bases of the junction left unmatched. The CDR3 loop reads CASRLAGAFSYNEQFF. The CDR3, as DNA: TGTGCCAGCAGACTAGCGGGGGCCTTCTCCTACAATGAGCAGTTCTTC.

This clonotype showed up just once. The V and J genes are TRBV18 and TRBJ1-1; D unresolved. Trimming left V 1 base short and J 3 bases short, with 9 bases between. This CDR3 spans 14 amino acids. Germline V gene lookup returns CDR1 KGHSH and CDR2 LQKENI. CDR3 coding DNA: TGTGCCAGCTCACCACGAGGTGCAGACACTGAAGCTTTCTTT. Residues: CASSPRGADTEAFF.

This clonotype was found many times. The chain links TRBV6-4 to TRBJ2-5, with D uncertain. V was trimmed by 4 bases and J by 5 bases, leaving 14 bases between them. Germline V CDR1 and CDR2: MRHNA, SNTAGT. This CDR3 has 14 residues. CDR3 region: CASSARAGEETQYF. In nucleotides, the CDR3 is TGTGCCAGCAGTGCTCGGGCAGGAGAGGAGACCCAGTACTTC.

The rearrangement uses TRBV7-6 and TRBJ1-1; no clear D gene. The CDR3 has 16 amino acids. With 4 bases removed from V and 5 bases from J, the gap between germline ends came to 20 bases. Germline V gene lookup returns CDR1 SGHVS and CDR2 FNYEAQ. CDR3 nucleotides: TGTGCCAGCAGCTCCGATCAGGTGAGGGTGGGGACTGAAGCTTTCTTT. It encodes CASSSDQVRVGTEAFF.

The rearrangement joins TRBV10-3 to TRBJ1-3; 10 nucleotides match TRBD1. Germline values: CDR1 ENHRY, CDR2 SYGVKD. V trimming: 11 bases; J trimming: 4 bases; junction bases outside the gene matches: 5. The CDR3 totals 13 residues. The CDR3 nucleotides read TGTGCCGGTGGGGACAGGGGCGGAAACACCATATATTTT. Translated: CAGGDRGGNTIYF.

The J gene is TRBJ2-1, the V gene TRBV21-1; the DNA was not compared with TRBD2, the D call given in the table. TRBV21-1 counts as a pseudogene. CDR3 length: 18 amino acids. The DNA for the CDR3 is TGTGCCAGCAGCAATGAGTCTAGCGGGGAGGTTCTTAGGAATGAGCAGTTCTTC. Translation: CASSNESSGEVLRNEQFF.

V is TRBV3-1 and J is TRBJ1-6; D call uncertain. Deletions cut 1 base from V and 8 bases from J, with 6 bases between. The V gene's germline CDR1 is LGHDT and CDR2 YNNKEL (reference sequence). This CDR3 has 13 amino acids. In DNA form, the CDR3 reads TGTGCCAGCAGCCAAGTTTCGGATTCACCCCTCCACTTT. Translating gives CASSQVSDSPLHF.

V and J are TRBV6-2 or TRBV6-3 and TRBJ2-1, with D perhaps TRBD1 or TRBD2 (6 bases each). Trimming cost V 0 bases and J 3 bases, with 12 bases left between them. In germline, CDR1 is MNHEY, CDR2 SVGEGT. CDR3 size: 16 residues. Here the CDR3 reads CASSYSNGGFYNEQFF. The CDR3 DNA reads as TGTGCCAGCAGTTACTCGAACGGGGGCTTCTACAATGAGCAGTTCTTC.

The J gene is TRBJ1-4, the V gene TRBV6-6; 10 bases match TRBD1. CDR1 MNHNY and CDR2 SVGAGI come from the germline V gene (reference sequence). The CDR3 runs to 15 residues. Trimming removed 7 bases from V and 6 bases from J; junction bases left unmatched: 8. CDR3 bases: TGTGCCAGCACCTTACAAGGGACAGGGGATGAAAAACTGTTTTTT. This translates into CASTLQGTGDEKLFF.